This T cell receptor (beta chain) was sequenced for a study of cytomegalovirus exposure and HLA in healthy donors. Study observations and caveats: An analysis that came later showed most CMV-associated TCR beta chains appearing HLA-restricted. One variant, a missense change in DCLRE1C, was linked in a later analysis to TCR beta V- and J-gene trimming.

Comments on this clone: Its antigen is not known.

Trimming removed 0 bases from V and 1 base from J; junction bases left unmatched: 4. The CDR3 sequence is 17 residues long. The germline V gene has CDR1 GTSNPN and CDR2 SVGIG (reference sequence). It was with 60 Vbeta and 13 Jbeta primers that the PCR ran. The protocol was immunoSEQ multiplex PCR, while the TCRdb copy is restricted to in-frame clones and leaves out a portion. Of 110,000 or so clones detected, around 70% appear once; the ten largest clones hold around 4%. What was sequenced was PBMCs. The V gene is TRBV30, the J gene TRBJ2-6; 9 bases map to TRBD2. The receptor's source is a woman aged 40-49 years in good health and CMV-seropositive. The CDR3 DNA is TGTGCCTGGAGTGTACGCGGGAGGGCTTCTGGGGCCAACGTCCTGACTTTC. It yields the protein CAWSVRGRASGANVLTF.